Following are 15 T cell receptor beta chains from one sample sequenced in a study of cytomegalovirus exposure and HLA in healthy donors. Primers included in the PCR were 60 Vbeta and 13 Jbeta primers. Profiled with immunoSEQ multiplex PCR; TCRdb holds only in-frame clones, not every one. The table records tens of thousands of clones, about four fifths of them present only once. Sequencing was done on a sample of PBMCs. Receptors were obtained from a man aged 18 to 35 in good health and CMV-seronegative.

V usage is TRBV7-9 and J usage is TRBJ1-5; no firm D call. V was shortened by 4 bases and J by 2 bases, with 6 bases between the two germline ends. The CDR3 totals 13 residues. Germline CDR1 SEHNR, CDR2 FQNEAQ (reference sequence). The CDR3 here is CASSSSGNQPQHF. DNA for the CDR3: TGTGCCAGCAGCTCTTCGGGCAATCAGCCCCAGCATTTT.

This chain joins TRBV18 and TRBJ1-6, with a possible D match to TRBD1 (6 bases). V dropped 3 bases and J dropped 7 bases, with 13 bases sitting between them. The germline V gene encodes CDR1 KGHSH and CDR2 LQKENI. The CDR3 spans 15 residues. The CDR3 region is CASSPRLQGNSPLHF. The CDR3 DNA is TGTGCCAGCTCACCGCGCCTGCAGGGGAATTCACCCCTCCACTTT.

Only one count was recorded for this clone. V is TRBV13 and J is TRBJ2-2; 7 positions match TRBD2. CDR1 and CDR2 (germline): PRHDT, FYEKMQ (reference sequence). This CDR3 is built from 16 residues. Trimming at V came to 3 bases and at J to 3 bases, leaving 7 bases not matched to a gene. CDR3: CASSFGRERHTGELFF. The CDR3 DNA follows: TGTGCCAGCAGCTTCGGGCGGGAGCGGCACACCGGGGAGCTGTTTTTT.

The rearrangement uses TRBV9 and TRBJ1-1, with TRBD1 as a possible D gene (5 bases). The germline V gene encodes CDR1 SGDLS and CDR2 YYNGEE. This CDR3 has 16 amino acids. Trimming removed 4 bases from V and 2 bases from J, with 18 bases in between. The CDR3 nucleotides are TGTGCCAGCAGCACGGGGGGAATGTTCGGTAACACTGAAGCTTTCTTT. Translating gives CASSTGGMFGNTEAFF. The whole variable domain, remainder taken from reference TRBV9 and TRBJ1-1, is DSGVTQTPKHLITATGQRVTLRCSPRSGDLSVYWYQQSLDQGLQFLIQYYNGEERAKGNILERFSAQQFPDLHSELNLSSLELGDSALYFCASSTGGMFGNTEAFFGQGTRLTVV.

CDR3 coding DNA: TGTGCCAGCAGCTTAAAAGGAGGGGCTGACACTGAAGCTTTCTTT. It yields the protein CASSLKGGADTEAFF. This chain links TRBV7-3 with TRBJ1-1, with D tentatively TRBD1 (5 bases). This CDR3 spans 15 amino acids. Trimming shortened V by 1 base and J by 3 bases, and 12 bases separated the two germline ends. CDR1 is SGHTA and CDR2 is FQGTGA in the germline V gene.

The chain links TRBV5-6 to TRBJ1-1, with D possibly matching TRBD1 (6 bases). The CDR3 length is 11 residues. Germline values: CDR1 SGHDT, CDR2 YYEEEE. V was clipped by 4 bases and J by 12 bases, with 13 bases between them. CDR3 amino acids: CASSTGQQPFF. The CDR3 nucleotides read TGTGCCAGCAGCACGGGACAACAGCCTTTCTTT.

The sample holds a few counts of this clone. The gene calls are TRBV7-2 and TRBJ2-2; the D gene is possibly TRBD2 (5 bases). With 1 base removed from V and 5 bases from J, the gap between germline ends came to 11 bases. This CDR3 is 15 amino acids long. Germline V gene data show CDR1 as SGHTA and CDR2 as FQGNSA. The CDR3 spells CASSLVLAITGELFF. In DNA, the CDR3 is TGTGCCAGCAGCTTAGTGCTAGCTATTACCGGGGAGCTGTTTTTT.

The chain combines TRBV28 with TRBJ2-2, with 8 bases that match TRBD2. CDR3 length equals 16 residues. Germline CDR1 reads MDHEN; CDR2 reads SYDVKM. Germline trimming cut 3 bases from V and 7 bases from J; bases unmatched to any gene: 10. CDR3 sequence reads: CASSFGPTGGGGELFF. CDR3 nucleotides: TGTGCCAGCAGTTTCGGCCCCACGGGAGGGGGCGGGGAGCTGTTTTTT.

CDR3: CASSWGGGRYNEQFF. CDR3 nucleotide sequence: TGTGCCAGCAGCTGGGGCGGGGGGCGCTACAATGAGCAGTTCTTC. The chain has TRBV6-1 and TRBJ2-1; 8 bases agree with TRBD2. Per the germline V gene, CDR1 is MNHNS and CDR2 is SASEGT. The V gene end was trimmed by 6 bases and the J gene end by 3 bases; junction bases not matched to a gene: 7. The CDR3 is made up of 15 amino acids.

The chain links TRBV29-1 to TRBJ2-3; 8 bases are a match to TRBD1. This CDR3 has 14 amino acids. The germline CDR1 and CDR2 sequences are SQVTM and ANQGSEA. The ends lost 6 bases at V and 3 bases at J; junction bases unmatched: 8. CDR3 sequence (DNA): TGCAGCGTAGTCGACAGGGGAATAACAGATACGCAGTATTTT. Its protein is CSVVDRGITDTQYF.

The chain links TRBV30 to TRBJ1-5; a possible D gene is TRBD1 (5 bases). V lost 3 bases, J lost 1 base, and 13 bases lay in between. The CDR3 has 15 amino acids. The germline gives CDR1 GTSNPN, CDR2 SVGIG (reference sequence). In DNA form, the CDR3 reads TGTGCCTGGAGGCGGGGGGGTGGCAGCAATCAGCCCCAGCATTTT. Protein sequence: CAWRRGGGSNQPQHF.

The V gene is TRBV28, the J gene TRBJ1-6; no definite D call. The CDR3 sequence is 14 residues long. Germline CDR1 MDHEN, CDR2 SYDVKM. Trimming took off 7 bases at V and 0 bases at J, with 7 bases between the two ends. This chain's CDR3 is CASTQVSYNSPLHF. Here the CDR3 DNA reads TGTGCCAGCACGCAGGTCTCCTATAATTCACCCCTCCACTTT.

The V and J genes are TRBV30 and TRBJ1-4; 7 nucleotides agree with TRBD1. Germline trimming cut 2 bases from V and 8 bases from J; bases unmatched to any gene: 8. The CDR3 is made up of 14 amino acids. Germline lookup yields CDR1 GTSNPN and CDR2 SVGIG (reference sequence). This CDR3 is CAWSSGTAEEKLFF. The CDR3 DNA is TGTGCCTGGAGTAGTGGGACAGCGGAGGAAAAACTGTTTTTT.

This clone was observed a handful of times. The gene calls are TRBV9 and TRBJ2-5; perhaps TRBD2 as D (6 bases). CDR1 and CDR2 from the germline V gene are SGDLS and YYNGEE. V lost 4 bases and J 5 bases, leaving 15 bases between the germline ends. The CDR3 runs 14 residues. The CDR3 DNA reads TGTGCCAGCAGCCCCCTGGGAGGATGGGAGACCCAGTACTTC. It specifies CASSPLGGWETQYF.

V usage is TRBV7-2 and J usage is TRBJ1-5; D not certain. The CDR3 runs to 12 residues. Trimming shortened V by 1 base and J by 8 bases, and 6 bases separated the two germline ends. Looked up from germline, CDR1 is SGHTA and CDR2 is FQGNSA. The CDR3 sequence: CASSLGLEPQHF. CDR3 sequence (DNA): TGTGCCAGCAGCTTAGGGCTGGAGCCCCAGCATTTT.